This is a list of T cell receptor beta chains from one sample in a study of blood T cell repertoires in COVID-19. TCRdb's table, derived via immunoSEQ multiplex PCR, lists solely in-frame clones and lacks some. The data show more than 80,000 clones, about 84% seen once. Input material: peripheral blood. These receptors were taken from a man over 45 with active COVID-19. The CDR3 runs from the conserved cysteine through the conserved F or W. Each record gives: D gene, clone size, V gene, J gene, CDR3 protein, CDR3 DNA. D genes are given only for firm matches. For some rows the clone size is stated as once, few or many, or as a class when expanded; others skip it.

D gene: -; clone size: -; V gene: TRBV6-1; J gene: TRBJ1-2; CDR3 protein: CASSEIRGSYGYTF; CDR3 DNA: TGTGCCAGCAGTGAAATTCGGGGTTCCTATGGCTACACCTTC
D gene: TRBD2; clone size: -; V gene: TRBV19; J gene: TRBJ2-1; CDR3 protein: CASSKTLAGGPGEQFF; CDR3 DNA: TGTGCCAGTAGTAAAACACTAGCGGGGGGGCCGGGTGAGCAGTTCTTC
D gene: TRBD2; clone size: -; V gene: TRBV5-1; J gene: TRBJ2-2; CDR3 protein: CASRKSTSGGTGELFF; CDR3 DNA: TGCGCCAGCAGAAAGTCGACTAGCGGTGGCACCGGGGAGCTGTTTTTT
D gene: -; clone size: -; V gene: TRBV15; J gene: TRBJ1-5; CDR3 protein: CATSLDGFSNQPQHF; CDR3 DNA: TGTGCCACCAGCCTAGACGGGTTTAGCAATCAGCCCCAGCATTTT
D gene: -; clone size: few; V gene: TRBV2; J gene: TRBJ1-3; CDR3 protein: CASSPTDDTGNTIYF; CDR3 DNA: TGTGCCAGCAGTCCGACAGACGATACAGGAAACACCATATATTTT
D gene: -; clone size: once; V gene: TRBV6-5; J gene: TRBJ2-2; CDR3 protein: CASSYSGGTGELFF; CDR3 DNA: TGTGCCAGCAGTTACTCGGGGGGAACCGGGGAGCTGTTTTTT
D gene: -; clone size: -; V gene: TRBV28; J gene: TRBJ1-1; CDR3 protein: CASILTGLILNTEAFF; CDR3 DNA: TGTGCCAGCATCCTCACCGGACTCATCCTGAACACTGAAGCTTTCTTT
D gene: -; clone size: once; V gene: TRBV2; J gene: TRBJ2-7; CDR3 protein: CASSVLRSEVHEQYF; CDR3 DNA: TGTGCCAGCAGTGTTTTGCGGTCGGAAGTCCACGAGCAGTACTTC
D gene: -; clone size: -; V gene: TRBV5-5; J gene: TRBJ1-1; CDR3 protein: CASSLGPILQGGTEAFF; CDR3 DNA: TGTGCCAGCAGCTTGGGACCTATCCTTCAAGGGGGCACTGAAGCTTTCTTT
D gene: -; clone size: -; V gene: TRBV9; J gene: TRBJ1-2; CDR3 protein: CASTQGGRNNYGYTF; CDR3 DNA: TGTGCCAGCACCCAAGGAGGGCGGAATAACTATGGCTACACCTTC
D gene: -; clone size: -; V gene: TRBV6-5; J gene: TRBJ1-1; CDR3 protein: CASSYGAAEAFF; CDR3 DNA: TGTGCCAGCAGTTACGGGGCCGCTGAAGCTTTCTTT
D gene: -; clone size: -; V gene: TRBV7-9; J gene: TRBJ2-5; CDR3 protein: CASSLMLAQETQYF; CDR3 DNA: TGTGCCAGCAGCTTAATGCTGGCTCAAGAGACCCAGTACTTC
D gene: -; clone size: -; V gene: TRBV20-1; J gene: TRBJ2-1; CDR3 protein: CSASSSQSSYNEQFF; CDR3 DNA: TGCAGTGCTAGTTCTAGTCAGAGCTCCTACAATGAGCAGTTCTTC
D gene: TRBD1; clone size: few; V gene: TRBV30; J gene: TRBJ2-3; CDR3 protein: CAWRDRGRASTDTQYF; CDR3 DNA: TGTGCCTGGAGGGACAGGGGAAGGGCTAGCACAGATACGCAGTATTTT
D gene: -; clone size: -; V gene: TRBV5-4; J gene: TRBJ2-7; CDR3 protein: CASSFNKGVSSYEQYF; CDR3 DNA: TGTGCCAGCAGCTTCAATAAGGGGGTGAGCTCCTACGAGCAGTACTTC
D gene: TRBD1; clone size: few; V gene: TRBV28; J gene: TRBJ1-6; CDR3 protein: CASSPGQGGSPLHF; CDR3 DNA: TGTGCCAGCAGTCCGGGACAGGGTGGCTCACCCCTCCACTTT
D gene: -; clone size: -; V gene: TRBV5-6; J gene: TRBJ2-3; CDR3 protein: CASSLPEDTQYF; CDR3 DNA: TGTGCCAGCAGCTTGCCTGAGGATACGCAGTATTTT
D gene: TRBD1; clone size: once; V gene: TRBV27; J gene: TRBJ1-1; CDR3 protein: CASSLTGVGTEAFF; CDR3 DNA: TGTGCCAGCAGTCTTACAGGGGTAGGCACTGAAGCTTTCTTT
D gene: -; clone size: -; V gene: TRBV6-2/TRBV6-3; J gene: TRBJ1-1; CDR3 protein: CASSYQTDRYGAFF; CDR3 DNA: TGTGCCAGCAGTTATCAGACAGACCGGTACGGAGCTTTCTTT
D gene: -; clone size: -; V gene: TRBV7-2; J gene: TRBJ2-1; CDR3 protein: CASSLGRDNEQFF; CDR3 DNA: TGTGCCAGCAGCTTAGGGCGGGACAATGAGCAGTTCTTC
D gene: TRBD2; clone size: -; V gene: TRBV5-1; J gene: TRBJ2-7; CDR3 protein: CASSFSPGLEYEQYF; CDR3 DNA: TGCGCCAGCAGCTTCTCCCCGGGACTAGAATACGAGCAGTACTTC
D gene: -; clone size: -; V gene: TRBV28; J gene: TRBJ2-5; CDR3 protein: CASSLGPSRLKTQYF; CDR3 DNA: TGTGCCAGCAGTTTAGGGCCTAGCCGCCTGAAGACCCAGTACTTC
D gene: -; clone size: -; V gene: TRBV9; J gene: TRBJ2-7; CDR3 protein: CASSSDFSGEQYF; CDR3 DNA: TGTGCCAGCAGTTCGGACTTCTCAGGCGAGCAGTACTTC
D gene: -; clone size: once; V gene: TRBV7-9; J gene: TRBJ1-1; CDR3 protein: CASSPHGGTEAFF; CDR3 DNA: TGTGCCAGCAGCCCACACGGGGGCACTGAAGCTTTCTTT
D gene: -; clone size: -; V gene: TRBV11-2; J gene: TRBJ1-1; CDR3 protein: CASSPSRSARGRNTEAFF; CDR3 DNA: TGTGCCAGCAGCCCCAGCAGGTCGGCGCGGGGTAGGAACACTGAAGCTTTCTTT
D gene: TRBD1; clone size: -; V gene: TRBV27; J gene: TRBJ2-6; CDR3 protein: CASSIRTGSSGANVLTF; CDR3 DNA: TGTGCCAGCAGTATAAGGACAGGGAGCTCTGGGGCCAACGTCCTGACTTTC
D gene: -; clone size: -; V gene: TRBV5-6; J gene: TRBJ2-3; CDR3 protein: CASSFVPGETDTQYF; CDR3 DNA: TGTGCCAGCAGCTTTGTACCAGGGGAGACAGATACGCAGTATTTT
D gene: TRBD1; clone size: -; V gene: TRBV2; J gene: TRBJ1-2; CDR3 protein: CASSAIRQGVGYGYTF; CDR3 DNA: TGTGCCAGCAGTGCGATAAGACAGGGGGTTGGCTATGGCTACACCTTC
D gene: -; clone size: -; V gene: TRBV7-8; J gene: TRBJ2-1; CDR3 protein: CASSSLGAAPLYNEQFF; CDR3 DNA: TGTGCCAGCAGCTCCCTTGGAGCGGCCCCCCTCTACAATGAGCAGTTCTTC
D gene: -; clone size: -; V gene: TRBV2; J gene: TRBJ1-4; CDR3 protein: CASSPGGGNEKLFF; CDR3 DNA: TGTGCCAGCAGCCCCGGCGGGGGGAATGAAAAACTGTTTTTT
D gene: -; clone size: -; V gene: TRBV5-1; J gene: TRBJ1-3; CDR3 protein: CASKQSSQRGSGNTIYF; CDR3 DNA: TGCGCCAGCAAGCAGTCGTCCCAAAGGGGCTCTGGAAACACCATATATTTT
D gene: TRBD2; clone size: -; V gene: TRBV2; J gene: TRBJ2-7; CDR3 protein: CASSEAVSSGTGLYEQYF; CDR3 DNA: TGTGCCAGCAGTGAAGCTGTGTCTAGCGGGACGGGGCTCTACGAGCAGTACTTC
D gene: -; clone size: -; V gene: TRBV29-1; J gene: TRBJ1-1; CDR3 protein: CSAGAGWGMNTEAFF; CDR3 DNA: TGCAGCGCCGGGGCGGGGTGGGGAATGAACACTGAAGCTTTCTTT
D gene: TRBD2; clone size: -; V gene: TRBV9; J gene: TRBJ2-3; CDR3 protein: CASSSPGLAGGITDTQYF; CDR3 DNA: TGTGCCAGCAGCTCCCCGGGACTAGCGGGGGGGATCACAGATACGCAGTATTTT
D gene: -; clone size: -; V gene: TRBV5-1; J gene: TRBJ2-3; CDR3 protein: CASSLDDRTGDTDTQYF; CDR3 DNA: TGCGCCAGCAGCTTGGATGACCGCACCGGGGACACAGATACGCAGTATTTT
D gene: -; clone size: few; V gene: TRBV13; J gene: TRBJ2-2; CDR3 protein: CASTQENPSTGELFF; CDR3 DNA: TGTGCCAGCACCCAAGAGAATCCCTCCACCGGGGAGCTGTTTTTT
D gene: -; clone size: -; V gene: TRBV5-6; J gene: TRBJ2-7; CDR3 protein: CASSLSHEQYF; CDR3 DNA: TGTGCCAGCAGCTTGAGCCACGAGCAGTACTTC
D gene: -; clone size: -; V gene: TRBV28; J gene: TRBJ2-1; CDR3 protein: CASTGSYNEQFF; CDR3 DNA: TGTGCCAGCACGGGGTCCTACAATGAGCAGTTCTTC
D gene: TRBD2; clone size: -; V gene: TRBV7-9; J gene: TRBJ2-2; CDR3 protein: CASSIGLAGGAGELFF; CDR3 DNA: TGTGCCAGCAGCATCGGACTAGCGGGAGGGGCCGGGGAGCTGTTTTTT
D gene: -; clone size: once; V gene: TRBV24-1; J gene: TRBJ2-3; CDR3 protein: CATSDPQGGTDTQYF; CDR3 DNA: TGTGCCACCAGTGATCCACAGGGTGGGACAGATACGCAGTATTTT
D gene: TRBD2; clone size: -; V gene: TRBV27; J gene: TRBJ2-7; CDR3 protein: CASSSPAGGPYEQYF; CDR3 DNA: TGTGCCAGCAGTTCCCCAGCGGGAGGGCCCTACGAGCAGTACTTC
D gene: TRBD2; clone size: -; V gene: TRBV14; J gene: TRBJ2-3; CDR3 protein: CASSLRLAGPTDTQYF; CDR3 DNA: TGTGCCAGCAGCCTAAGACTAGCGGGGCCCACAGATACGCAGTATTTT
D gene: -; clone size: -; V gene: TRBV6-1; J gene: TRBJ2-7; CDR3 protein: CASSEFPIASPYEQYF; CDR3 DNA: TGTGCCAGCAGTGAATTCCCCATAGCTAGCCCCTACGAGCAGTACTTC
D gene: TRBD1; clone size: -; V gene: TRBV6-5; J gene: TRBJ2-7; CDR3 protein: CASIRDRLGHEQYF; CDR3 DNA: TGTGCCAGCATTCGGGACAGGCTAGGTCACGAGCAGTACTTC
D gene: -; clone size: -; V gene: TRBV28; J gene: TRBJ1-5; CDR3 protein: CASTLGGTQYSNQPQHF; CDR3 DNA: TGTGCCAGCACCCTGGGTGGGACACAGTATAGCAATCAGCCCCAGCATTTT
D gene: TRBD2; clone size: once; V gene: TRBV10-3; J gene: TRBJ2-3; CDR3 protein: CAIRGGSDTQYF; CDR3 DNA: TGTGCCATCAGGGGGGGGAGTGATACGCAGTATTTT
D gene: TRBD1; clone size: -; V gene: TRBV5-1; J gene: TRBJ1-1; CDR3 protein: CASSPPGQYMNTEAFF; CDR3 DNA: TGCGCCAGCAGCCCCCCGGGACAGTACATGAACACTGAAGCTTTCTTT
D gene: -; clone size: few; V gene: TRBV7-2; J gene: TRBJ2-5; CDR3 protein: CASSSPTSPETQYF; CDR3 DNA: TGTGCCAGCAGCTCCCCTACTAGTCCCGAGACCCAGTACTTC
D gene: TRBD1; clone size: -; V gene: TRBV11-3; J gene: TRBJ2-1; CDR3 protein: CASSRTGRVSSYNEQFF; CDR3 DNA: TGTGCCAGCAGCAGGACAGGCCGGGTATCCTCCTACAATGAGCAGTTCTTC
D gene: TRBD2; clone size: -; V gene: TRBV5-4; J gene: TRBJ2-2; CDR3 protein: CASSRGSRAGGNTGELFF; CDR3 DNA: TGTGCCAGCAGCCGGGGAAGTAGGGCGGGAGGAAACACCGGGGAGCTGTTTTTT
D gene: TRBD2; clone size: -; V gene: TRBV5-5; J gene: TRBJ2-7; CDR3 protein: CASSPEWDGREQYF; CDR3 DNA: TGTGCCAGCAGCCCTGAATGGGACGGGAGGGAGCAGTACTTC
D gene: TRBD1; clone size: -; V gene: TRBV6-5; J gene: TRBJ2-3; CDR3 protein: CASGGQGADTQYF; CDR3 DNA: TGTGCCAGTGGTGGACAGGGTGCAGATACGCAGTATTTT
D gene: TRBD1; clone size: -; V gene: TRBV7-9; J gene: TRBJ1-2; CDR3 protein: CASSLALPGTGVYGYTF; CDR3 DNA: TGTGCCAGCAGCTTAGCGTTACCCGGGACAGGGGTCTATGGCTACACCTTC
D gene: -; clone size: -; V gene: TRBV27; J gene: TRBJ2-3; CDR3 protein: CASSPFGTDTQYF; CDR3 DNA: TGTGCCAGCAGTCCCTTTGGCACAGATACGCAGTATTTT
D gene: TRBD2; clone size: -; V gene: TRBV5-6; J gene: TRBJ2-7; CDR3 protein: CASSRTSGETYEQYF; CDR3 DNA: TGTGCCAGCAGCCGGACTAGCGGGGAGACCTACGAGCAGTACTTC
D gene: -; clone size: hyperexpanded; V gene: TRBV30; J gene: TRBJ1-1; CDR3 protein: CAWSRPPDTEAFF; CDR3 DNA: TGTGCCTGGAGCAGGCCCCCTGACACTGAAGCTTTCTTT
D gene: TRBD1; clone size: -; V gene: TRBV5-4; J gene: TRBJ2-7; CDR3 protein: CASSSTRRDSQSLLREQYF; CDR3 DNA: TGTGCCAGCAGTTCCACACGCCGGGACAGTCAATCCCTACTACGGGAGCAGTACTTC
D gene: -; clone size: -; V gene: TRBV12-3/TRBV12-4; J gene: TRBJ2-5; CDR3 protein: CASSRGQETQYF; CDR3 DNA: TGTGCCAGCAGTCGGGGACAAGAGACCCAGTACTTC
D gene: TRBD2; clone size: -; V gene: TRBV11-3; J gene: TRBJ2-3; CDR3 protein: CASSPGGAGGPDTQYF; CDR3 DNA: TGTGCCAGCAGCCCCGGTGGGGCGGGAGGCCCAGATACGCAGTATTTT